These 18 T cell receptor beta chains share one sample of origin, sequenced in a study of shared clonotypes between healthy human individuals (dated by TCRdb to about 2020). Library preparation was by the immunoSEQ multiplex PCR assay. TCRdb provides this immuneACCESS table in a form limited to in-frame rearrangements. Some clones are lacking; in checked studies, under half of them reflect an unresolved V gene, and why the rest are absent is not known. The sample has about 1 million clones on record, 70% to 80% of them singletons. The top ten hold about 1.5% of the sample. The source material was memory CD4+ T cells sorted from blood. This specimen's cell subset or site label, interpreted: CD45RA-negative fraction. These receptors all come from a young man in good health.

This clone was detected only once. CDR3: CASSYSIPVTDTQYF. The CDR3 nucleotides read TGTGCCAGCAGTTACTCAATCCCGGTCACAGATACGCAGTATTTT. This chain uses TRBV6-5 with TRBJ2-3; D is undetermined. V was shortened by 0 bases and J by 2 bases, with 9 bases between the two germline ends. Germline V gene lookup returns CDR1 MNHEY and CDR2 SVGAGI. The CDR3 is 15 amino acids.

For the CDR3, the DNA is TGTGCCACCAGCAGAGATACAGACGGACGTTCACCCCTCCACTTT. It codes for CATSRDTDGRSPLHF. V is TRBV15 and J is TRBJ1-6; D ambiguous. CDR1 is LNHNV and CDR2 is YYDKDF in the germline V gene (reference sequence). V lost 0 bases to trimming and J lost 9 bases, with 12 bases between them. This CDR3 contains 15 residues.

The rearrangement links TRBV7-9 to TRBJ1-4; 7 nucleotides match TRBD1. CDR3 length: 12 amino acids. Per the germline V gene, CDR1 is SEHNR and CDR2 is FQNEAQ (reference sequence). V was clipped by 5 bases and J by 14 bases; unmatched bases: 8. The CDR3 DNA reads as TGTGCCAGCAGCCACCCGACAGGGCTCCTGTTTTTT. This translates into CASSHPTGLLFF.

This chain links TRBV10-3 with TRBJ1-1, with a tentative D call TRBD1 (6 bases). This CDR3 comprises 14 residues. Germline V CDR1 and CDR2: ENHRY, SYGVKD. V dropped 8 bases and J dropped 0 bases, with 13 bases sitting between them. The CDR3 DNA is TGTGCCATCTCCCCTGGACAGATGAACACTGAAGCTTTCTTT. Translated, it gives CAISPGQMNTEAFF.

The chain carries TRBV20-1 and TRBJ1-1, with no clear D. The CDR3 has 11 amino acids. Germline lookup yields CDR1 DFQATT and CDR2 SNEGSKA (reference sequence). Trimming pared 6 bases from V and 7 bases from J, leaving 12 bases between. The DNA of the CDR3 is TGCAGTGCGAACCGGGTTTTTGAAGCTTTCTTT. It specifies CSANRVFEAFF.

This chain joins TRBV9 and TRBJ2-3, with D possibly TRBD2 on 6 matching bases. The germline V gene encodes CDR1 SGDLS and CDR2 YYNGEE. This CDR3 has 15 amino acids. V lost 1 base, J lost 1 base, and 10 bases lay in between. CDR3: CASSVSPSGTDTQYF. The CDR3 nucleotides read TGTGCCAGCAGCGTATCCCCTAGCGGCACAGATACGCAGTATTTT.

The V call is TRBV4-1, the J call TRBJ2-7; weak D call: TRBD2 (6 bases). Deletions cut 1 base from V and 2 bases from J, with 12 bases between. From germline, CDR1 is MGHRA and CDR2 YSYEKL. The length of the CDR3 is 15 residues. DNA of the CDR3: TGCGCCAGCAGCCAAGCGGAGGGCCGGGCCTACGAGCAGTACTTC. Translating gives CASSQAEGRAYEQYF.

A word on this clone: A junction end diverges from the germline sequence, so it may reflect a read error. The chain carries TRBV2 and TRBJ2-7; TRBD1 might be the D (6 bases). In germline, CDR1 is SNHLY, CDR2 FYNNEI. The CDR3 length is 12 residues. CDR3 DNA sequence: TGTGCCAGCAGTAGTGAAGCAGGGGCAGGACCCTTC. It is translated as CASSSEAGAGPF. The complete variable domain, with remaining parts taken from reference TRBV2 and TRBJ2-7, reads EPEVTQTPSHQVTQMGQEVILRCVPISNHLYFYWYRQILGQKVEFLVSFYNNEISEKSEIFDDQFSVERPDGSNFTLKIRSTKLEDSAMYFCASSSEAGAGPFGPGTRLTVT.

The chain combines TRBV19 with TRBJ2-7; D gene ambiguous. Trimming stripped 4 bases from V and 5 bases from J, with 12 bases between. The CDR3 has 13 residues. Germline loops: CDR1 LNHDA, CDR2 SQIVND (reference sequence). The CDR3 DNA reads as TGTGCCAGTAGTACCACCGCTGGGAACGAGCAGTACTTC. Encoded protein: CASSTTAGNEQYF.

The chain is built from TRBV9 and TRBJ1-6; a weak D match, TRBD1 (6 bases). This CDR3 has 15 residues. Germline V CDR1 and CDR2: SGDLS, YYNGEE. V lost 2 bases and J lost 7, with 13 bases in between. CDR3: CASSVGGAQNSPLHF. For the CDR3, the DNA is TGTGCCAGCAGCGTCGGGGGGGCGCAGAATTCACCCCTCCACTTT. Complete variable domain (other parts from reference TRBV9 and TRBJ1-6): DSGVTQTPKHLITATGQRVTLRCSPRSGDLSVYWYQQSLDQGLQFLIQYYNGEERAKGNILERFSAQQFPDLHSELNLSSLELGDSALYFCASSVGGAQNSPLHFGNGTRLTVT.

There are many counts of this clone. The chain carries TRBV5-1 and TRBJ2-7, with D perhaps matching TRBD1 (5 bases). This CDR3 contains 14 residues. V was cut by 0 bases and J by 2 bases, with 9 bases left in between. CDR1 is SGHRS and CDR2 is YFSETQ in the germline V gene. The CDR3 DNA sequence: TGCGCCAGCAGCTTGGGACAGAGTCCCTACGAGCAGTACTTC. It is translated as CASSLGQSPYEQYF.

Regarding this clone: In the same sample, other DNA sequences code for this CDR3. The chain recombines TRBV7-9 with TRBJ2-5; D not resolved. With 1 base removed from V and 2 bases from J, the gap between germline ends came to 8 bases. CDR3 length equals 14 residues. Germline assignment: CDR1 SEHNR and CDR2 FQNEAQ (reference sequence). The CDR3 reads CASSLGRVQETQYF. CDR3 DNA: TGTGCCAGCAGCTTAGGAAGGGTTCAAGAGACCCAGTACTTC.

A remark on this clone: The sample has other DNA sequences that encode this CDR3 too. Written as DNA, the CDR3 is TGTGCCAGCAGCTTAGAGGGAGGGTCCTACAATGAGCAGTTCTTC. Amino acid sequence: CASSLEGGSYNEQFF. This sequence joins TRBV11-3 and TRBJ2-1; 7 positions match TRBD2. V dropped 0 bases and J dropped 1; count of bases not matched to a gene: 0. Looked up from germline, CDR1 is SGHNT and CDR2 is YENEEA. This CDR3 contains 15 residues.

The chain employs TRBV28 and TRBJ1-2; no clear D gene. Germline lookup yields CDR1 MDHEN and CDR2 SYDVKM. This CDR3 spans 15 amino acids. With 2 bases removed from V and 4 bases from J, the gap between germline ends came to 14 bases. CDR3 region: CASSLRVTGPYGYTF. The CDR3 coding sequence is TGTGCCAGCAGTTTACGAGTTACGGGTCCCTATGGCTACACCTTC.

The chain is built from TRBV2 and TRBJ1-5, with 7 bases lining up with TRBD1. Germline lookup yields CDR1 SNHLY and CDR2 FYNNEI. The CDR3 has 13 residues. The ends lost 5 bases at V and 9 bases at J; junction bases unmatched: 7. The CDR3 loop is CASSLDRMGPQHF. DNA for the CDR3: TGTGCCAGCAGTTTGGACAGGATGGGGCCCCAGCATTTT. The full variable domain, its missing parts supplied by reference TRBV2 and TRBJ1-5, is EPEVTQTPSHQVTQMGQEVILRCVPISNHLYFYWYRQILGQKVEFLVSFYNNEISEKSEIFDDQFSVERPDGSNFTLKIRSTKLEDSAMYFCASSLDRMGPQHFGDGTRLSIL.

The sample holds many counts of this clone. The chain joins TRBV10-3 to TRBJ1-2; 8 nucleotides agree with TRBD1. After removal of 8 bases from V and 4 bases from J, the junction contained 6 bases not matched to a gene. The CDR3 runs 13 residues. CDR1 and CDR2 from the germline V gene are ENHRY and SYGVKD. CDR3: CAIDPGGGYGYTF. The CDR3 region has the DNA TGTGCCATCGATCCAGGGGGCGGCTATGGCTACACCTTC.

V and J are TRBV2 and TRBJ1-4, with unresolved D. Trimming removed 7 bases from V and 1 base from J, with 10 bases in between. The germline gives CDR1 SNHLY, CDR2 FYNNEI. There are 14 residues in the CDR3. The CDR3 protein is CASNPEQTNEKLFF. The CDR3 nucleotides are TGTGCCAGCAACCCGGAGCAAACTAATGAAAAACTGTTTTTT. Full variable domain (remainder filled in from reference TRBV2 and TRBJ1-4): EPEVTQTPSHQVTQMGQEVILRCVPISNHLYFYWYRQILGQKVEFLVSFYNNEISEKSEIFDDQFSVERPDGSNFTLKIRSTKLEDSAMYFCASNPEQTNEKLFFGSGTQLSVL.

The chain joins TRBV5-1 to TRBJ1-4; D gene unclear. V was clipped by 0 bases and J by 5 bases, with 14 bases between them. This CDR3 is 16 amino acids long. The germline CDR1 and CDR2 sequences are SGHRS and YFSETQ. The DNA of the CDR3 is TGCGCCAGCAGCTTGGGTGGCAGCCCGGGGAATGAAAAACTGTTTTTT. Amino acids: CASSLGGSPGNEKLFF.